This T cell receptor (beta chain) was profiled in a study of CD8+CD57+ T cells in acquired aplastic anemia. Study overall: About 3 ug was the average amount of DNA from sorted CD4+ and CD8+ cells. Findings and caveats of the study: Patients and controls had CD8+ Simpson's diversity values that were not significantly distinct. Patients and controls turned out to have 25 to 30 CD8+ CDR3 sequences in common.

In the case of this clonotype: Its antigen is still unknown.

Genomic DNA, serving as template, underwent TCR beta VDJ and CDR3 profiling. TCRdb processed the reads anew with MiXCR; each CDR3 protein has one entry. Counted here are roughly 280,000 distinct CDR3 sequences, roughly 61% occurring once; the ten biggest clones make up under 1.5%. This CDR3 is built from 16 residues. The V end was cut by 1 base, the J end by 0 bases, with 11 bases between. Germline-derived CDR1 and CDR2 are SEHNR and FQNEAQ (reference sequence). The sequenced patients had an expansion of CD8+CD57+ cells seen by flow cytometry. With no exception, the patients had severe acquired aplastic anemia.

The chain couples TRBV7-9 to TRBJ2-3; no clear D. This receptor was obtained from a human donor with aplastic anemia. Sequencing input: sorted CD4+, CD8+, or CD8+CD57+ T cells (not recorded which) from PBMCs. CDR3 DNA: TGTGCCAGCAGCTTAGATCAGGCAGGAAGCACAGATACGCAGTATTTT. This encodes CASSLDQAGSTDTQYF.